These 5 T cell receptor beta chains originate from one sample sequenced in a study of blood T cell repertoires in COVID-19. TCRdb's copy holds only in-frame clones and misses some; the assay was immunoSEQ multiplex PCR. The data show 300,000 to 350,000 clones, 86% seen once. Sequences were obtained from PBMCs or T cells enriched from blood (not recorded which). These receptors all stem from a woman aged 40 to 50 with acute COVID-19.

This chain uses TRBV5-1 with TRBJ2-1, with 7 bases lining up with TRBD2. V shed 4 bases and J 11 bases; nucleotides not matched to a gene: 9. Germline CDR1 SGHRS, CDR2 YFSETQ. The length of the CDR3 is 13 residues. DNA for the CDR3: TGCGCCAGCAGCCCAGAACCAGCGGGGAAGCAGTTCTTC. Residues: CASSPEPAGKQFF.

This clone was counted many times. This rearrangement joins TRBV6-5 to TRBJ1-6; TRBD1 might be the D (6 bases). The germline CDR1 and CDR2 sequences are MNHEY and SVGAGI. The V end was cut by 2 bases, the J end by 9 bases, with 17 bases between. This CDR3 region has 16 residues. Here the CDR3 reads CASSYADRSRGSPLHF. For the CDR3, the DNA is TGTGCCAGCAGTTACGCAGACAGGAGTAGAGGTTCACCCCTCCACTTT.

This clone was detected once. The chain couples TRBV11-2 to TRBJ2-3; TRBD1 is a possible D gene (6 bases). Trimming cost V 0 bases and J 5 bases, with 12 bases left between them. Per the germline V gene, CDR1 is SGHAT and CDR2 is FQNNGV. The CDR3 runs 15 residues. The CDR3 reads CASSLDVGAKDTQYF. Here the CDR3 DNA reads TGTGCCAGCAGCTTAGATGTGGGGGCGAAAGATACGCAGTATTTT.

The chain couples TRBV29-1 to TRBJ1-1, with 7 bases lining up with TRBD1. The germline V gene encodes CDR1 SQVTM and CDR2 ANQGSEA. With 4 bases clipped from V and 3 bases from J, the junction kept 5 bases outside the gene matches. This CDR3 comprises 13 residues. This CDR3 is CSVAHTGDTEAFF. CDR3 sequence (DNA): TGCAGCGTTGCACATACAGGGGACACTGAAGCTTTCTTT.

This chain joins TRBV29-1 and TRBJ1-4; D is unclear. The germline V gene encodes CDR1 SQVTM and CDR2 ANQGSEA. The CDR3 has 12 residues. Trimming left V 0 bases short and J 6 bases short, with 5 bases between. In nucleotides, the CDR3 is TGCAGCGTTGAAGAGGCAGATGAAAAACTGTTTTTT. This encodes CSVEEADEKLFF.